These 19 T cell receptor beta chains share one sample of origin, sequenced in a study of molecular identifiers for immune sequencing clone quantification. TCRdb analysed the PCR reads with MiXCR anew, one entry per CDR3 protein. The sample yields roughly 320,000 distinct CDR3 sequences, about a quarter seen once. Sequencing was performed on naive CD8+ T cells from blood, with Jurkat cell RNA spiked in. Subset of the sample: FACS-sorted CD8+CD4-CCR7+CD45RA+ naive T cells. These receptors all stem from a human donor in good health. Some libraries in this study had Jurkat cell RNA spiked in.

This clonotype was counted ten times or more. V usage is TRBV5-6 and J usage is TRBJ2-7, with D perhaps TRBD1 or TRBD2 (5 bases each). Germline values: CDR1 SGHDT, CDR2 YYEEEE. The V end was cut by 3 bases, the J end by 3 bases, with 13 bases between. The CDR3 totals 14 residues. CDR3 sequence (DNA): TGTGCCAGCAGCTCCGGGACGGCCAGCTACGAGCAGTACTTC. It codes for CASSSGTASYEQYF.

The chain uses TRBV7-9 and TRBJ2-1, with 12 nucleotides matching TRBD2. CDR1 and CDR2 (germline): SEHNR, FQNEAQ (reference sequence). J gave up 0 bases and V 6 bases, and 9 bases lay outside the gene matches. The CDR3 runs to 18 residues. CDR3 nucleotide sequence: TGTGCCAGCAGGCCTCTAGCGGGGGGGCGAAGCTCCTACAATGAGCAGTTCTTC. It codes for CASRPLAGGRSSYNEQFF.

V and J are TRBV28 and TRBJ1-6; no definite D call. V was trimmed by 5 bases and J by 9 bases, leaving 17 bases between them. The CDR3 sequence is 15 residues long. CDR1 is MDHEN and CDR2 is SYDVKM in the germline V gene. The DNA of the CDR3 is TGTGCCAGCAGTCCCTATCGCGGGGTCGGTTCACCCCTCCACTTT. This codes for CASSPYRGVGSPLHF.

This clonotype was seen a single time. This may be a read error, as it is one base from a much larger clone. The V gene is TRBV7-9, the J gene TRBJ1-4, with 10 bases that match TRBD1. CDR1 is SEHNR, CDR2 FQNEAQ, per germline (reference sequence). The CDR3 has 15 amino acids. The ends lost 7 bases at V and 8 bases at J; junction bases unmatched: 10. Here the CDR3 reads CASNNTGTGVEKLFF. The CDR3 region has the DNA TGTGCCAGCAACAATACCGGGACAGGGGTCGAAAAACTGTTTTTT.

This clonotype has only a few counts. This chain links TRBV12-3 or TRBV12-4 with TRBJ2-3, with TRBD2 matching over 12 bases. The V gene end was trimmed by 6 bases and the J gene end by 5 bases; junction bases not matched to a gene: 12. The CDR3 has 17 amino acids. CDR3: CASSLVLAGGPLDTQYF. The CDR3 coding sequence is TGTGCCAGCAGCCTCGTGCTAGCGGGGGGGCCTTTAGATACGCAGTATTTT.

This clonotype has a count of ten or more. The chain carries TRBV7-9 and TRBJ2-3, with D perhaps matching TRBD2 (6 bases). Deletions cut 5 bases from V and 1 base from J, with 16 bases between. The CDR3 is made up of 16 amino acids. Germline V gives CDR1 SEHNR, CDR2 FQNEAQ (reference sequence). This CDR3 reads CASSAVEGPGTDTQYF. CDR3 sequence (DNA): TGTGCCAGCAGCGCTGTGGAGGGGCCAGGCACAGATACGCAGTATTTT.

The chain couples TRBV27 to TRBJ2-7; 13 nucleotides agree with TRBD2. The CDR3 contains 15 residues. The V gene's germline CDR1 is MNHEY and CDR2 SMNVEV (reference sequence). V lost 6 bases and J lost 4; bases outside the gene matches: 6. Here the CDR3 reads CASSPTSGRFYEQYF. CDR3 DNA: TGTGCCAGCAGCCCGACTAGCGGGAGGTTTTACGAGCAGTACTTC.

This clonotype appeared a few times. This CDR3 is CAWSDPRDYNEQFF. CDR3 bases: TGTGCCTGGAGCGATCCCCGGGACTACAATGAGCAGTTCTTC. The rearrangement joins TRBV30 to TRBJ2-1; D is perhaps TRBD2 (5 bases). CDR1 is GTSNPN and CDR2 is SVGIG in the germline V gene (reference sequence). Deletions cut 3 bases from V and 3 bases from J, with 12 bases between. The CDR3 spans 14 residues.

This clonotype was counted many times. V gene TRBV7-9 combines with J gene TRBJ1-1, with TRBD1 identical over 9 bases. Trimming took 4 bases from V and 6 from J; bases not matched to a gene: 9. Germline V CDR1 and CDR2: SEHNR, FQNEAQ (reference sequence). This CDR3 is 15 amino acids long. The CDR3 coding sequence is TGTGCCAGCAGCTCGGGGACAGGGAAGGTTGCTGAAGCTTTCTTT. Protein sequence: CASSSGTGKVAEAFF.

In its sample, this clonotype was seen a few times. CDR3 residues: CASGLRGGSQETQYF. The CDR3 nucleotides read TGTGCCAGCGGACTTAGGGGGGGGAGTCAAGAGACCCAGTACTTC. The chain combines TRBV12-3 or TRBV12-4 with TRBJ2-5; weak D call: TRBD2 (7 bases). The CDR3 extends over 15 amino acids. The germline V and J ends were trimmed by 8 bases and 2 bases, with 18 bases remaining between them.

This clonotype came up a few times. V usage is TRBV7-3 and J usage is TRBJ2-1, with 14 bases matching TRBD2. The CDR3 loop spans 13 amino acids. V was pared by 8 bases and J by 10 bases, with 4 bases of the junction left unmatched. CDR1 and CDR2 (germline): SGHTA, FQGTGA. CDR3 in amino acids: CASRLAGGAEQFF. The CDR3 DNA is TGTGCCAGCCGACTAGCGGGAGGGGCGGAGCAGTTCTTC.

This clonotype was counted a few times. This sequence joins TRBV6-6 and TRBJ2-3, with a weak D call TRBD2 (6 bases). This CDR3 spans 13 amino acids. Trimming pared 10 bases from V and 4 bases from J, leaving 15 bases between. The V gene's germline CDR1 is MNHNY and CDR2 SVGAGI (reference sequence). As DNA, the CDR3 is TGTGCCACCCGGGACTCATTGGCAGATACGCAGTATTTT. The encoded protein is CATRDSLADTQYF.

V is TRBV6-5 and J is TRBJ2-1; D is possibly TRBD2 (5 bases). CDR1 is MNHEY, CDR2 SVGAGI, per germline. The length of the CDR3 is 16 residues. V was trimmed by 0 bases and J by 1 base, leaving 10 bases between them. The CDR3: CASSYSIGGSYNEQFF. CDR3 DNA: TGTGCCAGCAGTTACTCGATAGGCGGGTCCTACAATGAGCAGTTCTTC.

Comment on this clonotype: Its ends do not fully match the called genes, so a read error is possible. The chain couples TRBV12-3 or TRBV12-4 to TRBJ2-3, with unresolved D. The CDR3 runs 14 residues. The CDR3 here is CAGSLTTFPDTQYF. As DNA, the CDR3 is TGTGCCGGCAGTTTGACCACCTTCCCAGATACGCAGTATTTT.

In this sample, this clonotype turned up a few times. The CDR3 sequence: CASSPSLGSVRNEQFF. The CDR3 DNA sequence: TGCGCCAGCAGCCCCTCTTTGGGGTCCGTACGGAATGAGCAGTTCTTC. V and J are TRBV4-3 and TRBJ2-1; D gene ambiguous. V gave up 4 bases and J gave up 7 bases, with 20 bases separating them. Germline V lookup: CDR1 LGHNA, CDR2 YSLEER. The length of the CDR3 is 16 residues.

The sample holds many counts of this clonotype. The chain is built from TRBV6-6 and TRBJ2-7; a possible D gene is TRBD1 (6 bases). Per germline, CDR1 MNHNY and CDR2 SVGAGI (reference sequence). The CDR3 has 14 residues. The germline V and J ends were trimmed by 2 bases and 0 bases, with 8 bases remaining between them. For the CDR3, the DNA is TGTGCCAGCAGTTACCGGGACAACTCCTACGAGCAGTACTTC. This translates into CASSYRDNSYEQYF.

The CDR3 loop reads CASSLEGQINIQYF. The CDR3 DNA follows: TGTGCCAGCAGCTTAGAGGGACAGATAAACATTCAGTACTTC. This chain connects TRBV11-2 to TRBJ2-4; 7 nucleotides match TRBD1. The J segment lost 6 bases and the V segment lost 0 bases, leaving 2 bases of the junction unmatched. The CDR3 is 14 residues long. Germline V lookup: CDR1 SGHAT, CDR2 FQNNGV.

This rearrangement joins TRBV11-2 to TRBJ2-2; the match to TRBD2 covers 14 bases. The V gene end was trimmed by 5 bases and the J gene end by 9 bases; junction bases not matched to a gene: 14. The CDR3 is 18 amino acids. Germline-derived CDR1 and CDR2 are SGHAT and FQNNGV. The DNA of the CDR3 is TGTGCCAGCAGCCCCCCCCCGGGACTAGCGGGGGAACACCGGGAGCTGTTTTTT. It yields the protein CASSPPPGLAGEHRELFF.

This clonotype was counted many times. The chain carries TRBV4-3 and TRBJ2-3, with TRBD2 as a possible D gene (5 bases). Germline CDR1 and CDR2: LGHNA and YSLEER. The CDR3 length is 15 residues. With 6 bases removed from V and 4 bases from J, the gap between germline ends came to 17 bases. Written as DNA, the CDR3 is TGCGCCAGCAGGGAGGACGCCTATGGCCCAGATACGCAGTATTTT. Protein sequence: CASREDAYGPDTQYF.